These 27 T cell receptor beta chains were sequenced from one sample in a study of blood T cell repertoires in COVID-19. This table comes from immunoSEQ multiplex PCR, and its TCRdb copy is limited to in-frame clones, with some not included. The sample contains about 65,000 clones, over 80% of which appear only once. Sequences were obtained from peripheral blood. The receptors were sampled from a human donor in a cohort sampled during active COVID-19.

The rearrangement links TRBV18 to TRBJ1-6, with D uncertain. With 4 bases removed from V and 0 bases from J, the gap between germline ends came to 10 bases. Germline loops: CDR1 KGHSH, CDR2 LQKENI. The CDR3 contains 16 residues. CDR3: CASSLPTSSYNSPLHF. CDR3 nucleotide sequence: TGTGCCAGCTCACTACCCACAAGCTCCTATAATTCACCCCTCCACTTT.

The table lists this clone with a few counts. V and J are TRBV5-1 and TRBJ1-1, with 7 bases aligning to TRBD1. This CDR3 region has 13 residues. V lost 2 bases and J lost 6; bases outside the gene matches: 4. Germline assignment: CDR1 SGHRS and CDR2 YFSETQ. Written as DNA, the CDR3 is TGCGCCAGCAGCTTCTCCGGGACAGCTGAAGCTTTCTTT. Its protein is CASSFSGTAEAFF.

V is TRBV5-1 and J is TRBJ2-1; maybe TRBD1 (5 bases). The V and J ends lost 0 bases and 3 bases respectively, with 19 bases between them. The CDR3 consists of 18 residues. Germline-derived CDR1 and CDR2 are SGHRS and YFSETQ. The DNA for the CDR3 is TGCGCCAGCAGCTTGGCCGCCCCCAGGGTACCTAGCTACAATGAGCAGTTCTTC. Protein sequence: CASSLAAPRVPSYNEQFF.

CDR3 DNA: TGTGCCAGCAGCGTTAGCGGGGGGACCGGAGAGACCCAGTACTTC. Translated: CASSVSGGTGETQYF. The chain joins TRBV7-2 to TRBJ2-5; TRBD2 matches at 10 bases. The V segment lost 5 bases and the J segment 4 bases; nucleotides outside the gene matches: 7. The CDR3 has 15 residues. CDR1 and CDR2 from the germline V gene are SGHTA and FQGNSA.

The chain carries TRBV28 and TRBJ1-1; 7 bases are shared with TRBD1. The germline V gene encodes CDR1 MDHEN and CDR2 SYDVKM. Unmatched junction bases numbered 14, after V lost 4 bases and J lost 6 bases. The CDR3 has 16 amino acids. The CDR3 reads CASSWGQFGTGPEAFF. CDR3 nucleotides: TGTGCCAGCAGTTGGGGACAGTTCGGCACAGGGCCTGAAGCTTTCTTT. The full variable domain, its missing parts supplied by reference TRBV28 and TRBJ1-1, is DVKVTQSSRYLVKRTGEKVFLECVQDMDHENMFWYRQDPGLGLRLIYFSYDVKMKEKGDIPEGYSVSREKKERFSLILESASTNQTSMYLCASSWGQFGTGPEAFFGQGTRLTVV.

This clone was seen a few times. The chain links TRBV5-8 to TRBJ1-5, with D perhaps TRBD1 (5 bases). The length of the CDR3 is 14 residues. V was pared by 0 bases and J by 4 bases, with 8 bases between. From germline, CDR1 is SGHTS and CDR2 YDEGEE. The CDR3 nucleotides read TGTGCCAGCAGCTTGGAGGCAGGGAATCAGCCCCAGCATTTT. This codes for CASSLEAGNQPQHF.

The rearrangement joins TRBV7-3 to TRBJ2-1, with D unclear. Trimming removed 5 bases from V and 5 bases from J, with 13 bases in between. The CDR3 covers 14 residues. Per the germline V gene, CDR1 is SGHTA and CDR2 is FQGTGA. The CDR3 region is CASSRLGPNNEQFF. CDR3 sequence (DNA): TGTGCCAGCAGCCGTCTAGGCCCAAACAATGAGCAGTTCTTC.

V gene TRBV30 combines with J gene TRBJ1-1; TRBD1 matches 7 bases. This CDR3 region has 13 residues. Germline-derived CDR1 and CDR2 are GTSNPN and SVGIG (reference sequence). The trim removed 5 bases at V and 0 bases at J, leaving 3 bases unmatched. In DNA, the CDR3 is TGTGCCTGGCGGGGACAGTTGAACACTGAAGCTTTCTTT. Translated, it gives CAWRGQLNTEAFF.

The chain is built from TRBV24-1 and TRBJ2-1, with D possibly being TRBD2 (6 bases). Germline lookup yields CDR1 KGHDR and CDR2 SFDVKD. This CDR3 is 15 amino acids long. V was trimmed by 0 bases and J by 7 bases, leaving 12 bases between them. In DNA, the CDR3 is TGTGCCACCAGTGATTTGCGCGGAGGGAGAAATGAGCAGTTCTTC. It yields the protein CATSDLRGGRNEQFF.

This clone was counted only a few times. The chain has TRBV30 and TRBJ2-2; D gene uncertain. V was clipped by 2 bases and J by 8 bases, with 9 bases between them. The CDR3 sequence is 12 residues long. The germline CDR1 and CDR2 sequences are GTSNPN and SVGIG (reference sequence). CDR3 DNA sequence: TGTGCCTGGAGTCCTCAACTTGGGGAGCTGTTTTTT. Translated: CAWSPQLGELFF.

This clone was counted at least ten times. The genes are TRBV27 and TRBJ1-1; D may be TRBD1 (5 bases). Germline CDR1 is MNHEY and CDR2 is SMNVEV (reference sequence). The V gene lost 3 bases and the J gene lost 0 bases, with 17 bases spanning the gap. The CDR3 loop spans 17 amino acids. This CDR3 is CASSFRAGIEMNTEAFF. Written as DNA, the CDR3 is TGTGCCAGCAGTTTTCGGGCAGGGATAGAAATGAACACTGAAGCTTTCTTT.

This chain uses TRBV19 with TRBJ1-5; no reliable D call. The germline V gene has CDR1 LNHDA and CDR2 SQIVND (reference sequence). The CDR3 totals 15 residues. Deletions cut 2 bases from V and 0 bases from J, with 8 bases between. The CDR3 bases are TGTGCCAGTAGTATAAGGACTTCTAGCAATCAGCCCCAGCATTTT. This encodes CASSIRTSSNQPQHF.

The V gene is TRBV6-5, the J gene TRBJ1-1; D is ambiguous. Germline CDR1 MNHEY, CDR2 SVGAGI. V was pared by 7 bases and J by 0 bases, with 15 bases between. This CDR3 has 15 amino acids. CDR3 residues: CASIPGVLMNTEAFF. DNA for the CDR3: TGTGCCAGCATTCCCGGGGTGCTGATGAACACTGAAGCTTTCTTT.

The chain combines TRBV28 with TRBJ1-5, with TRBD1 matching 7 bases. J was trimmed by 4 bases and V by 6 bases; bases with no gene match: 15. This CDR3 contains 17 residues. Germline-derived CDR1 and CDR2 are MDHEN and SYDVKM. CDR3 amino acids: CASRDRQGRRVNQPQHF. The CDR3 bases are TGTGCCAGCAGGGACCGACAGGGAAGGAGGGTTAATCAGCCCCAGCATTTT.

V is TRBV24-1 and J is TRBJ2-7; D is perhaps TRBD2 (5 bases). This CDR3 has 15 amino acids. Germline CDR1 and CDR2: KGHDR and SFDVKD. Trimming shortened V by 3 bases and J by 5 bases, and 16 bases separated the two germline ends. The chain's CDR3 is CATSDRGFSLDEQYF. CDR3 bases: TGTGCCACCAGTGATCGAGGGTTTTCTCTGGACGAGCAGTACTTC.

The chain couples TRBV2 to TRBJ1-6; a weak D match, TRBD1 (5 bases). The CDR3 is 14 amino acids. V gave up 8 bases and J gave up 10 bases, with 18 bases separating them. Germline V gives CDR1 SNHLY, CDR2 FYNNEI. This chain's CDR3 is CASRGETPISPLHF. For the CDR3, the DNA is TGTGCCAGCCGGGGGGAGACACCAATATCACCCCTCCACTTT.

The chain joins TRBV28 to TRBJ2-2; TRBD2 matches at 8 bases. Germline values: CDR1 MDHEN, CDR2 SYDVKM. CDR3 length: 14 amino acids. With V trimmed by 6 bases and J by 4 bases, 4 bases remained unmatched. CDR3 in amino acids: CASREAGVTGELFF. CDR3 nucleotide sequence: TGTGCCAGCAGAGAAGCGGGAGTCACCGGGGAGCTGTTTTTT. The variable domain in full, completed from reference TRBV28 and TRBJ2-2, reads DVKVTQSSRYLVKRTGEKVFLECVQDMDHENMFWYRQDPGLGLRLIYFSYDVKMKEKGDIPEGYSVSREKKERFSLILESASTNQTSMYLCASREAGVTGELFFGEGSRLTVL.

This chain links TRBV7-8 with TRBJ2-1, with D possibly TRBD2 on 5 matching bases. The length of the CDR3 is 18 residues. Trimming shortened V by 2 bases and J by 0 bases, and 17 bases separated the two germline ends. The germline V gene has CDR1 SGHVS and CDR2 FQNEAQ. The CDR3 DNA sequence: TGTGCCAGCAGCTTAAAAAGTGGAGGACCGGGCTCCTACAATGAGCAGTTCTTC. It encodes CASSLKSGGPGSYNEQFF. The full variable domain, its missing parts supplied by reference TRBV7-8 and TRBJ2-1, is GAGVSQSPRYKVAKRGQDVALRCDPISGHVSLFWYQQALGQGPEFLTYFQNEAQLDKSGLPSDRFFAERPEGSVSTLKIQRTQQEDSAVYLCASSLKSGGPGSYNEQFFGPGTRLTVL.

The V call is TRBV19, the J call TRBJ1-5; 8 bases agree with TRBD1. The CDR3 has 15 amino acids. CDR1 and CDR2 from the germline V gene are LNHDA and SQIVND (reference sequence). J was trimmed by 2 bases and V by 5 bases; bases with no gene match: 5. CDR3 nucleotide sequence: TGTGCCAGTAGTCCCAGACAGGGGCGCAATCAGCCCCAGCATTTT. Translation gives CASSPRQGRNQPQHF.

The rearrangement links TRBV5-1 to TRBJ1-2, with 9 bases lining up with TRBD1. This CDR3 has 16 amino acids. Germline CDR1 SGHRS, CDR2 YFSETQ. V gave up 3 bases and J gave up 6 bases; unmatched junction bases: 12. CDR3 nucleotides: TGCGCCAGCAGCTCGGGGCCGGGACAGGGCAAAGATGGCTACACCTTC. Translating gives CASSSGPGQGKDGYTF.

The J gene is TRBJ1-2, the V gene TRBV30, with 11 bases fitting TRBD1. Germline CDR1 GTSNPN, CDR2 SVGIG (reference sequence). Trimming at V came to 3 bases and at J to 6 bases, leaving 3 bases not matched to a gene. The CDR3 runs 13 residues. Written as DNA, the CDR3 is TGTGCCTGGAGCGAGGGACAGGGGGATGGCTACACCTTC. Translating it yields CAWSEGQGDGYTF.

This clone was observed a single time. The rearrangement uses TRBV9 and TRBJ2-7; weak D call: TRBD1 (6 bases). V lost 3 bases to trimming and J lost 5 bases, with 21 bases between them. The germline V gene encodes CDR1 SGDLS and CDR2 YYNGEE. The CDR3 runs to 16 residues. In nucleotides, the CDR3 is TGTGCCAGCAGCGCCTCCAGAGACAGGAGGAAACACGAGCAGTACTTC. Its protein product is CASSASRDRRKHEQYF. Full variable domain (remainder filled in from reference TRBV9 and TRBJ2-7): DSGVTQTPKHLITATGQRVTLRCSPRSGDLSVYWYQQSLDQGLQFLIQYYNGEERAKGNILERFSAQQFPDLHSELNLSSLELGDSALYFCASSASRDRRKHEQYFGPGTRLTVT.

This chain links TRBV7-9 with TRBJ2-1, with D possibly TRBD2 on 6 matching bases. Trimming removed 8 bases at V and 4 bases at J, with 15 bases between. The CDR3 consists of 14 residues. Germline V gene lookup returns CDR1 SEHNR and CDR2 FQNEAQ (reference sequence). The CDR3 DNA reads TGTGCCAGCGGGATAGGAGGGGCGTACAATGAGCAGTTCTTC. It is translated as CASGIGGAYNEQFF.

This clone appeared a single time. CDR3 amino acids: CASGASLGAGSALQETQYF. The CDR3 DNA reads TGCGCCAGCGGGGCCTCGCTTGGAGCGGGGTCCGCCTTGCAAGAGACCCAGTACTTC. This chain links TRBV5-1 with TRBJ2-5; 7 bases line up with TRBD2. The germline V gene encodes CDR1 SGHRS and CDR2 YFSETQ. V lost 7 bases to trimming and J lost 2 bases; unmatched junction nucleotides: 23. This CDR3 contains 19 residues.

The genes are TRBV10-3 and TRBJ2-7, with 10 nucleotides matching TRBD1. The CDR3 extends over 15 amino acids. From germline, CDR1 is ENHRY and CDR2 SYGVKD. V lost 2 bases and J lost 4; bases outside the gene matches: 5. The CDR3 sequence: CAISEGTGVGYEQYF. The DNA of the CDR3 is TGTGCCATCAGTGAGGGGACAGGGGTGGGTTACGAGCAGTACTTC.

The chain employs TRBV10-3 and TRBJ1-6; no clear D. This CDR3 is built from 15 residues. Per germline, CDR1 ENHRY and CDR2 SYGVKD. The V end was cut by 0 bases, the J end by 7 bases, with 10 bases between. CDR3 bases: TGTGCCATCAGTGAGTCTCAACATCCGAATTCACCCCTCCACTTT. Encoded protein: CAISESQHPNSPLHF.

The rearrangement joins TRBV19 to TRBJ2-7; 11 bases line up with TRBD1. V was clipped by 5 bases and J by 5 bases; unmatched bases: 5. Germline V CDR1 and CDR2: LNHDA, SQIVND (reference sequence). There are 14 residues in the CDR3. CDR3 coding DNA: TGTGCCAGTAGTCCCGGGACAGGGGGAAACGAGCAGTACTTC. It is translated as CASSPGTGGNEQYF. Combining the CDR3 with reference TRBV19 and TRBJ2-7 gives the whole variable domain DGGITQSPKYLFRKEGQNVTLSCEQNLNHDAMYWYRQDPGQGLRLIYYSQIVNDFQKGDIAEGYSVSREKKESFPLTVTSAQKNPTAFYLCASSPGTGGNEQYFGPGTRLTVT.